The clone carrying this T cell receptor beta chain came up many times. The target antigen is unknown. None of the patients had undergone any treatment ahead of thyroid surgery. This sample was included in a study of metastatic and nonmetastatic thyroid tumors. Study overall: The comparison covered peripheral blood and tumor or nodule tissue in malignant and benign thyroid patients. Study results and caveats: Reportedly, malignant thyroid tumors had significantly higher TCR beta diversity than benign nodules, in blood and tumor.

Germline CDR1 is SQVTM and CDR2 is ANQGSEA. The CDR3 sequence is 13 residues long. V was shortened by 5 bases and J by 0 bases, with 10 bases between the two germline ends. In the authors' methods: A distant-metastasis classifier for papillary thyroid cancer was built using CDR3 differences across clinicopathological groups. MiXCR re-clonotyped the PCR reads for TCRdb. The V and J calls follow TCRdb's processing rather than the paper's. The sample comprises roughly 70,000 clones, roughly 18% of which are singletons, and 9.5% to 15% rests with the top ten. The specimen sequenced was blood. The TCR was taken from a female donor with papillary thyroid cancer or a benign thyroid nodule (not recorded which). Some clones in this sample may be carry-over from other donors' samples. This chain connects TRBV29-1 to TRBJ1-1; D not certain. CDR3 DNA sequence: TGCAGCGTTTCCGGACTGATGAACACTGAAGCTTTCTTT. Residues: CSVSGLMNTEAFF.